This TCR beta chain appears in the sequencing data of a study of neurological immune-mediated disorders (dated by TCRdb to about 2019). Concerning the study at large: Of the 35 or so multiple sclerosis patients, around 30 had relapsing-remitting MS and 3 had secondary progressive MS. The study compared peripheral blood TCR-beta repertoires of HTLV-I-associated myelopathy (HAM/TSP) patients, multiple sclerosis patients and healthy controls using UMI-based sequencing. Alongside PBMC samples, the set of about 97 TCR-beta libraries contained longitudinal samples, technical triplicates, and paired CD4+ and CD8+ T-cell subsets that had been sorted. The cohort was made up of about 65 subjects, consisting of roughly 14 HAM/TSP patients, some 34 multiple sclerosis patients and around 20 healthy controls. General conclusions and limits of the study: Expanded clones from different subjects shared no identical CDR3 amino acid sequences, which suggests that TCR-beta repertoires were private in all groups. Phylogenetic analysis grouped repertoires from 18 of 34 MS patients into a cluster of related CDR3 sequences, suggesting a possible repertoire-level signature. TCR clonal expansion was greatest in HAM/TSP patients and smallest in MS patients, who ranked below even healthy controls. No clinical or MRI features were associated with the MS cluster, and the authors said that larger cohorts are needed.

cDNA was synthesized by template-switch 5'RACE using a primer carrying a 10-nucleotide random unique molecular identifier by which each TCR transcript was tagged. Each sequencing run produced over 190 million TCR-beta sequences covering 15-18 subjects. The RNeasy kit was used for extraction of total RNA. The KAPA Real-time Library Amplification kit was used to amplify TCR-beta VDJ regions with primers targeting the TCR constant region and the 5'RACE anchor. A first PCR added sample indexes and Illumina adaptors, after which a second PCR increased the library yield. After purification with Ampure beads, the TCR product of roughly 650 bp was size-selected on a 2% E-gel SizeSelection system. Before pooling, library quality was checked on a Bioanalyzer, concentration was measured with Qubit, and libraries were quantified with the Kapa Library Quantification kit. An Illumina HiSeq 2500 sequenced the libraries paired-end 2 x 150 bp. To increase sequence diversity, roughly 24-32% phiX was spiked into each library pool. Concerning the study's data processing: The UMI-based MiGEC pipeline processed quality-filtered reads and removed over 75% of raw TCR sequences during error correction. IMGT germline references were used for alignment of VDJ genes, and clonotypes were defined by a unique CDR3 amino acid sequence together with V-J genes. Clonal expansion, Shannon diversity and CDR3 relatedness (CalcPairwiseDistances, ClusterSamples) were evaluated with VDJtools, and phylogenetic trees were built with CLCbio workbench. A clone was classed as expanded if it had 8 or more unique UMIs, a cutoff based on coefficient-of-variation modelling across technical triplicates. Through fastp at Q25 and MiXCR, TCRdb rebuilt clones from the public reads, retaining in-frame beta chains. Entries that share a CDR3 protein sequence are merged under the most common genes and DNA. These V and J calls rely on TCRdb rather than the paper's analysis. The sample contains more than 50,000 distinct CDR3 sequences, approximately 5.2% of them found a single time. The ten largest clones take up 2.8% of the sample.

Unsorted PBMC libraries were generated from 2 million PBMCs stored in RNAlater at -80 °C until RNA extraction. Multiple sclerosis patients were enrolled in a US clinical protocol under which disease progression was evaluated by magnetic resonance imaging. Peripheral blood underwent Ficoll-Hypaque density gradient centrifugation to isolate PBMCs, which were then cryopreserved in liquid nitrogen. A remark on this clonotype: No antigen is known for it. Base qualities are not at hand, and no much larger clone is one base apart.

CDR3 length: 11 amino acids, cysteine to phenylalanine. The DNA shown is the 33-base CDR3, in frame from base 1. V sheds 4 bases and J sheds 8 bases, leaving 8 bases between their ends. Sequences SEHNR (CDR1) and FQNEAQ (CDR2) are obtained from the germline V gene (reference sequence). The origin of this receptor is a woman in her twenties or thirties with multiple sclerosis. This receptor chain uses TRBV7-9 and TRBJ2-5; there is no confident call for the D gene. Sequenced sample: PBMCs. Here is the DNA: TGTGCCAGCAGCTCCGATAGAACCCAGTACTTC. This is translated as CASSSDRTQYF.